The next 9 T cell receptor beta chains were all read from a single sample in a study of blood T cell repertoires in COVID-19. Produced via immunoSEQ multiplex PCR; TCRdb's table is partial and in-frame only. The sample has tens of thousands of clones, about 83% seen once; the top ten hold about 24%. Sequencing used peripheral blood. The receptors derive from a human donor in a cohort sampled during active COVID-19.

The chain recombines TRBV27 with TRBJ2-3; 9 nucleotides line up with TRBD1. The germline gives CDR1 MNHEY, CDR2 SMNVEV (reference sequence). V gave up 5 bases and J gave up 3 bases; unmatched junction bases: 12. CDR3 length: 17 residues. CDR3 loop: CASSLKRPGQGTDTQYF. CDR3 coding DNA: TGTGCCAGCAGTCTCAAACGACCGGGACAGGGTACAGATACGCAGTATTTT.

The chain uses TRBV27 and TRBJ2-7; 9 bases map to TRBD1. Germline CDR1 is MNHEY and CDR2 is SMNVEV (reference sequence). The CDR3 extends over 13 amino acids. V was pared by 0 bases and J by 9 bases, with 3 bases of the junction left unmatched. The CDR3, as DNA: TGTGCCAGCAGTTTATCCACGACAGGGGGGCAGTACTTC. As protein: CASSLSTTGGQYF.

The V and J genes are TRBV7-2 and TRBJ2-1, with unresolved D. V was pared by 2 bases and J by 12 bases, with 11 bases between. Germline V lookup: CDR1 SGHTA, CDR2 FQGNSA. The CDR3 totals 12 residues. CDR3 amino acids: CASSLPGFAQFF. CDR3 DNA: TGTGCCAGCAGCTTACCCGGGTTCGCGCAGTTCTTC.

The rearrangement uses TRBV2 and TRBJ2-1; D is undetermined. Germline values: CDR1 SNHLY, CDR2 FYNNEI. The CDR3 runs 14 residues. V dropped 7 bases and J dropped 0 bases, with 10 bases sitting between them. The CDR3 DNA reads TGTGCCAGCAAAGGCGGAAGCTCCTACAATGAGCAGTTCTTC. This encodes CASKGGSSYNEQFF. The full variable domain, in which reference TRBV2 and TRBJ2-1 provide the parts outside the CDR3, is EPEVTQTPSHQVTQMGQEVILRCVPISNHLYFYWYRQILGQKVEFLVSFYNNEISEKSEIFDDQFSVERPDGSNFTLKIRSTKLEDSAMYFCASKGGSSYNEQFFGPGTRLTVL.

The chain carries TRBV6-5 and TRBJ2-7, with a tentative D call TRBD1 (7 bases). Germline assignment: CDR1 MNHEY and CDR2 SVGAGI. V was shortened by 4 bases and J by 0 bases, with 13 bases between the two germline ends. The CDR3 has 15 residues. In DNA form, the CDR3 reads TGTGCCAGCAGTTCAGGAGGGGGCACCTCCTACGAGCAGTACTTC. It yields the protein CASSSGGGTSYEQYF.

This clone was recorded once. V and J are TRBV6-2 or TRBV6-3 and TRBJ2-2, with 15 bases identical to TRBD2. This CDR3 contains 16 residues. CDR1 is MNHEY and CDR2 is SVGEGT in the germline V gene. The V and J ends lost 5 bases and 6 bases, in that order; junction bases with no gene match: 4. CDR3 nucleotides: TGTGCCAGCAGTCCCGGGACTAGCGGGGGGCCCGGGGAGCTGTTTTTT. The encoded protein is CASSPGTSGGPGELFF.

The V gene is TRBV9, the J gene TRBJ2-7; D perhaps matches TRBD2 (6 bases). V shed 0 bases and J shed 7 bases, with 14 bases lying between them. From germline, CDR1 is SGDLS and CDR2 YYNGEE. The CDR3 has 14 amino acids. The CDR3 DNA reads as TGTGCCAGCAGCGTAGATTACGGGGCGGGGGAGCAGTACTTC. This translates into CASSVDYGAGEQYF.

This clone was detected a few times. V and J are TRBV21-1 and TRBJ2-5; the table names TRBD2, a call not compared with the DNA. TRBV21-1 represents a pseudogene. The CDR3 consists of 18 residues. The CDR3 protein is CASSLHMGTSDLQETQYF. CDR3 sequence (DNA): TGTGCCAGCAGCCTCCACATGGGAACTAGCGATTTACAAGAGACCCAGTACTTC.

The chain combines TRBV6-5 with TRBJ1-5, with a tentative D call TRBD1 (5 bases). V lost 4 bases, J lost 4 bases, and 8 bases lay in between. This CDR3 is 13 amino acids long. The germline V gene encodes CDR1 MNHEY and CDR2 SVGAGI. CDR3 in amino acids: CASSSRQNQPQHF. CDR3 nucleotides: TGTGCCAGCAGTTCACGACAGAATCAGCCCCAGCATTTT.